Listed here are 30 T cell receptor beta chains from one sample, sequenced in a study of blood T cell repertoires in COVID-19. Assay used: immunoSEQ multiplex PCR; TCRdb lists only in-frame clones, some missing. Of approximately 290,000 clones listed, about 89% are singletons. The sequencing input was peripheral blood. Receptors originate from a young man with acute or convalescent COVID-19.

The chain joins TRBV19 to TRBJ1-2, with D unresolved. Per germline, CDR1 LNHDA and CDR2 SQIVND (reference sequence). The CDR3 contains 13 residues. V lost 6 bases to trimming and J lost 4 bases, with 12 bases between them. The CDR3 coding sequence is TGTGCCAGTAGAACTACGAGGGTCTATGGCTACACCTTC. Translating gives CASRTTRVYGYTF.

This sequence joins TRBV20-1 and TRBJ1-2; no clear D. The V gene's germline CDR1 is DFQATT and CDR2 SNEGSKA (reference sequence). This CDR3 contains 11 residues. V was shortened by 3 bases and J by 5 bases, with 7 bases between the two germline ends. The DNA for the CDR3 is TGCAGTGCTAGCCCGGGGTATGGCTACACCTTC. It codes for CSASPGYGYTF.

The chain joins TRBV5-4 to TRBJ2-7, with 8 bases that match TRBD1. Trimming removed 0 bases from V and 2 bases from J; junction bases left unmatched: 4. CDR1 and CDR2 from the germline V gene are SGHNT and YYREEE (reference sequence). CDR3 length equals 15 residues. The CDR3 DNA follows: TGTGCCAGCAGCTTGGGTGGGACAGGAGCCTACGAGCAGTACTTC. Translation: CASSLGGTGAYEQYF.

The chain employs TRBV6-1 and TRBJ1-5; D is unclear. The CDR3 is 17 residues long. V was pared by 3 bases and J by 2 bases, with 17 bases between. Germline values: CDR1 MNHNS, CDR2 SASEGT. CDR3 amino acids: CASSDPTMVLGNQPQHF. For the CDR3, the DNA is TGTGCCAGCAGTGACCCAACAATGGTTTTGGGCAATCAGCCCCAGCATTTT.

The chain is built from TRBV30 and TRBJ2-1; 8 bases map to TRBD2. Trimming took 4 bases from V and 8 from J; bases not matched to a gene: 13. Germline values: CDR1 GTSNPN, CDR2 SVGIG (reference sequence). There are 15 residues in the CDR3. In nucleotides, the CDR3 is TGTGCCTGGACCACCCCCCGCGGGAGGCATCATGAGCAGTTCTTC. It codes for CAWTTPRGRHHEQFF. The full variable domain, completed using reference TRBV30 and TRBJ2-1, is SQTIHQWPATLVQPVGSPLSLECTVEGTSNPNLYWYRQAAGRGLQLLFYSVGIGQISSEVPQNLSASRPQDRQFILSSKKLLLSDSGFYLCAWTTPRGRHHEQFFGPGTRLTVL.

This chain connects TRBV6-1 to TRBJ1-3; D remains ambiguous. Trimming shortened V by 2 bases and J by 4 bases, and 6 bases separated the two germline ends. The CDR3 totals 13 residues. Germline CDR1 MNHNS, CDR2 SASEGT. The CDR3 here is CASSELEGNTIYF. The CDR3 region has the DNA TGTGCCAGCAGTGAATTAGAGGGAAACACCATATATTTT.

V gene TRBV6-1 combines with J gene TRBJ1-6; 10 nucleotides align to TRBD1. This CDR3 is built from 19 residues. J was trimmed by 4 bases and V by 1 base; bases with no gene match: 10. Germline CDR1 is MNHNS and CDR2 is SASEGT. The CDR3 sequence is CASSEVSYWTGGYNSPLHF. Written as DNA, the CDR3 is TGTGCCAGCAGTGAAGTATCCTACTGGACAGGGGGGTATAATTCACCCCTCCACTTT.

V is TRBV7-8 and J is TRBJ1-1, with a weak D call TRBD1 (5 bases). V lost 3 bases to trimming and J lost 4 bases, with 9 bases between them. The length of the CDR3 is 13 residues. CDR1 is SGHVS and CDR2 is FQNEAQ in the germline V gene. CDR3 protein: CASSFRVGTEAFF. DNA of the CDR3: TGTGCCAGCAGCTTCAGGGTTGGCACTGAAGCTTTCTTT. Filled out from reference TRBV7-8 and TRBJ1-1, the complete variable domain reads GAGVSQSPRYKVAKRGQDVALRCDPISGHVSLFWYQQALGQGPEFLTYFQNEAQLDKSGLPSDRFFAERPEGSVSTLKIQRTQQEDSAVYLCASSFRVGTEAFFGQGTRLTVV.

V usage is TRBV27 and J usage is TRBJ1-5, with 7 bases matching TRBD1. V dropped 8 bases and J dropped 9; count of bases not matched to a gene: 16. CDR3 length: 15 residues. Germline CDR1 MNHEY, CDR2 SMNVEV (reference sequence). The CDR3: CASRREWTGHWPQHF. The DNA of the CDR3 is TGTGCCAGCCGAAGGGAGTGGACAGGACATTGGCCCCAGCATTTT.

The gene calls are TRBV25-1 and TRBJ2-6; a weak D match, TRBD2 (5 bases). V lost 10 bases, J lost 1 base, and 8 bases lay in between. CDR1 and CDR2 from the germline V gene are MGHDK and SYGVNS. The CDR3 is 13 residues long. The CDR3 loop reads CATGGSGANVLTF. CDR3 DNA: TGTGCCACAGGCGGGTCTGGGGCCAACGTCCTGACTTTC.

This chain joins TRBV18 and TRBJ1-1, with D tentatively TRBD1 (6 bases). CDR1 is KGHSH and CDR2 is LQKENI in the germline V gene. The CDR3 runs 14 residues. V lost 1 base to trimming and J lost 6 bases, with 12 bases between them. DNA of the CDR3: TGTGCCAGCTCACCACTGGAGACAGGTGCTGAAGCTTTCTTT. Residues: CASSPLETGAEAFF.

This clone was counted only a few times. V usage is TRBV28 and J usage is TRBJ1-1; D is unresolved. V shed 1 base and J shed 12 bases, with 12 bases lying between them. Germline V gene sequence: CDR1 MDHEN, CDR2 SYDVKM. This CDR3 comprises 12 residues. In DNA form, the CDR3 reads TGTGCCAGCAGTTTATACCCGGGAGGGACTTTCTTT. Amino acids: CASSLYPGGTFF. The variable domain in full, completed from reference TRBV28 and TRBJ1-1, reads DVKVTQSSRYLVKRTGEKVFLECVQDMDHENMFWYRQDPGLGLRLIYFSYDVKMKEKGDIPEGYSVSREKKERFSLILESASTNQTSMYLCASSLYPGGTFFGQGTRLTVV.

The rearrangement joins TRBV4-1 to TRBJ1-1, with TRBD1 identical over 8 bases. The V segment lost 1 base and the J segment 0 bases; nucleotides outside the gene matches: 4. Germline V CDR1 and CDR2: MGHRA, YSYEKL. The CDR3 contains 16 residues. The CDR3 DNA follows: TGCGCCAGCAGCCAAGTAGGGACAGGATTGAACACTGAAGCTTTCTTT. Amino acids: CASSQVGTGLNTEAFF.

The CDR3 reads CASSYQGENYGYTF. CDR3 sequence (DNA): TGTGCCAGCAGTTATCAGGGGGAGAACTATGGCTACACCTTC. The V gene is TRBV9, the J gene TRBJ1-2, with TRBD1 matching over 7 bases. In germline, CDR1 is SGDLS, CDR2 YYNGEE. J lost 2 bases, V lost 5 bases, and 6 bases had no gene match. The CDR3 runs to 14 residues.

The chain is built from TRBV5-1 and TRBJ2-1; no clear D gene. V was cut by 0 bases and J by 4 bases, with 5 bases left in between. The CDR3 extends over 13 amino acids. Germline CDR1 is SGHRS and CDR2 is YFSETQ. The CDR3 region has the DNA TGCGCCAGCAGCTTGGGGCAGTACAATGAGCAGTTCTTC. This encodes CASSLGQYNEQFF.

The chain uses TRBV12-3 or TRBV12-4 and TRBJ1-2, with TRBD1 as a possible D gene (6 bases). The CDR3 consists of 13 residues. Between the trimmed V and J ends, which lost 4 bases and 3 bases, there was a span of 9 bases. The CDR3: CASSSNRDYGYTF. CDR3 DNA sequence: TGTGCCAGCAGTTCTAACAGGGACTATGGCTACACCTTC.

The sample holds a few counts of this clone. V usage is TRBV27 and J usage is TRBJ1-5, with D possibly TRBD1 on 6 matching bases. The CDR3 has 15 residues. Per the germline V gene, CDR1 is MNHEY and CDR2 is SMNVEV (reference sequence). V was trimmed by 0 bases and J by 2 bases, leaving 8 bases between them. The CDR3 coding sequence is TGTGCCAGCAGTTTATCCAGGGGTGGCAATCAGCCCCAGCATTTT. This gives the protein CASSLSRGGNQPQHF.

J is TRBJ2-2 and V is TRBV5-1, with D possibly TRBD2 on 5 matching bases. Trimming removed 7 bases from V and 4 bases from J, with 14 bases in between. This CDR3 is built from 14 residues. Germline V gene data show CDR1 as SGHRS and CDR2 as YFSETQ. The CDR3 region has the DNA TGCGCCAGCTTGGGAGCGGCGGGCACCGGGGAGCTGTTTTTT. Translating gives CASLGAAGTGELFF.

The chain carries TRBV27 and TRBJ2-1, with 7 bases lining up with TRBD2. The germline V gene has CDR1 MNHEY and CDR2 SMNVEV (reference sequence). The CDR3 spans 12 residues. V lost 6 bases to trimming and J lost 9 bases; unmatched junction nucleotides: 5. The CDR3 reads CASRTLATEQFF. In DNA, the CDR3 is TGTGCCAGCAGGACACTAGCGACTGAGCAGTTCTTC.

This chain connects TRBV7-3 to TRBJ2-1, with 11 bases matching TRBD2. V lost 4 bases, J lost 5 bases, and 4 bases stayed unmatched. CDR1 is SGHTA and CDR2 is FQGTGA in the germline V gene. This CDR3 contains 15 residues. DNA for the CDR3: TGTGCCAGCAGCTCTCGACTAGCGGGGAACAATGAGCAGTTCTTC. Translated, it gives CASSSRLAGNNEQFF.

V usage is TRBV5-1 and J usage is TRBJ2-1; possible D gene TRBD2, 6 bases. V lost 0 bases, J lost 9 bases, and 10 bases lay in between. Looked up from germline, CDR1 is SGHRS and CDR2 is YFSETQ. This CDR3 region has 13 residues. The CDR3, as DNA: TGCGCCAGCAGCTTGGGTGGAGGGAGTGAGCAGTTCTTC. Its translation: CASSLGGGSEQFF. Full variable domain (remainder filled in from reference TRBV5-1 and TRBJ2-1): KAGVTQTPRYLIKTRGQQVTLSCSPISGHRSVSWYQQTPGQGLQFLFEYFSETQRNKGNFPGRFSGRQFSNSRSEMNVSTLELGDSALYLCASSLGGGSEQFFGPGTRLTVL.

This clone was observed once. The chain combines TRBV3-1 (or the pseudogene TRBV3-2) with TRBJ2-5; 8 nucleotides line up with TRBD1. Germline assignment: CDR1 LGHDT and CDR2 YNNKEL (reference sequence). Germline trimming cut 0 bases from V and 5 bases from J; bases unmatched to any gene: 8. The CDR3 sequence is 16 residues long. Here the CDR3 reads CASSQDSPGGFETQYF. The CDR3 region has the DNA TGTGCCAGCAGCCAAGATTCCCCAGGGGGCTTTGAGACCCAGTACTTC.

The V call is TRBV28, the J call TRBJ1-2, with D uncertain. The CDR3 is 12 residues long. The V and J ends lost 4 bases and 5 bases respectively, with 8 bases between them. CDR1 and CDR2 (germline): MDHEN, SYDVKM. The CDR3 is CASSSLPYGYTF. For the CDR3, the DNA is TGTGCCAGCAGTTCTCTCCCGTATGGCTACACCTTC.

The chain couples TRBV19 to TRBJ1-1; TRBD1 matches 8 bases. CDR1 and CDR2 from the germline V gene are LNHDA and SQIVND (reference sequence). V gave up 10 bases and J gave up 4 bases; unmatched junction bases: 17. The length of the CDR3 is 16 residues. DNA for the CDR3: TGTGCCACCTCAGGGGGCGGGAGAAGGGTGGGCACTGAAGCTTTCTTT. Its protein is CATSGGGRRVGTEAFF.

The CDR3 DNA follows: TGTGCCTGGAGTCAAAAACTAGCAGGGACTTTATCCTACAATGAGCAGTTCTTC. This gives the protein CAWSQKLAGTLSYNEQFF. The genes are TRBV30 and TRBJ2-1, with a weak D call TRBD2 (6 bases). The CDR3 covers 18 residues. Trimming cost V 2 bases and J 1 base, with 21 bases left between them. CDR1 and CDR2 (germline): GTSNPN, SVGIG (reference sequence).

The V and J genes are TRBV27 and TRBJ1-5; no definite D call. Per germline, CDR1 MNHEY and CDR2 SMNVEV (reference sequence). The CDR3 runs to 13 residues. V lost 3 bases to trimming and J lost 10 bases, with 13 bases between them. Here the CDR3 reads CASSLTAGIPQHF. The CDR3 nucleotides are TGTGCCAGCAGTTTGACCGCCGGGATTCCCCAGCATTTT.

The V and J genes are TRBV7-9 and TRBJ1-6, with D uncertain. This CDR3 comprises 16 residues. V was trimmed by 5 bases and J by 8 bases, leaving 19 bases between them. Germline CDR1 reads SEHNR; CDR2 reads FQNEAQ (reference sequence). The CDR3 loop is CASSPPRVTRDSPLHF. CDR3 nucleotides: TGTGCCAGCAGCCCCCCGAGGGTAACAAGGGATTCACCCCTCCACTTT. Supplemented by reference TRBV7-9 and TRBJ1-6, the full variable domain reads DTGVSQNPRHKITKRGQNVTFRCDPISEHNRLYWYRQTLGQGPEFLTYFQNEAQLEKSRLLSDRFSAERPKGSFSTLEIQRTEQGDSAMYLCASSPPRVTRDSPLHFGNGTRLTVT.

V gene TRBV9 combines with J gene TRBJ1-1; the match to TRBD1 covers 9 bases. This CDR3 has 14 amino acids. The V segment lost 2 bases and the J segment 7 bases; nucleotides outside the gene matches: 6. CDR1 and CDR2 (germline): SGDLS, YYNGEE. DNA for the CDR3: TGTGCCAGCAGCGTCACAGGGGGCGTGGGTGAAGCTTTCTTT. Translated: CASSVTGGVGEAFF.

V and J are TRBV30 and TRBJ1-1; D call uncertain. The V gene's germline CDR1 is GTSNPN and CDR2 SVGIG (reference sequence). The CDR3 has 11 amino acids. V was trimmed by 0 bases and J by 5 bases, leaving 4 bases between them. The CDR3 bases are TGTGCCTGGAGTGTATATACTGAAGCTTTCTTT. Translation: CAWSVYTEAFF.

V and J are TRBV18 and TRBJ2-3, with D maybe TRBD2 (6 bases). The CDR3 is made up of 16 amino acids. Germline-derived CDR1 and CDR2 are KGHSH and LQKENI. The V end was cut by 1 base, the J end by 5 bases, with 16 bases between. The CDR3 sequence is CASSPLFQGGGDTQYF. The CDR3 DNA reads TGTGCCAGCTCACCACTTTTCCAGGGAGGAGGAGATACGCAGTATTTT.